These T cell receptor beta chains were read from a single sample in a study of CD8+ T cells in alopecia areata. Repertoires were generated with immunoSEQ multiplex PCR, while TCRdb's copy carries only in-frame clones and drops some. This repertoire shows 150,000 to 200,000 clones, around 51% found once; its top ten account for around 9.1%. Sequenced material: CD8+ T cells sorted from blood, taken between weeks 51 and 54, from a patient treated with tofacitinib. These receptors originate from a human donor with alopecia areata. Both conserved end residues are part of each CDR3. A D gene is named only where the DNA matches it firmly. Size values are once, few and many counts, or a class for expanded clones, and some rows have none.

- | TRBD1 | TRBJ2-7 | TRBV6-5 | CASSYSGDSSYEQYF | TGTGCCAGCAGTTACTCGGGGGACAGCTCCTACGAGCAGTACTTC
many | - | TRBJ2-3 | TRBV2 | CASSTGPTDTQYF | TGTGCCAGCAGTACGGGGCCCACAGATACGCAGTATTTT
- | - | TRBJ1-1 | TRBV10-3 | CAISIEAFF | TGTGCCATCAGCATTGAAGCTTTCTTT
- | - | TRBJ2-3 | TRBV9 | CASSVAGATDTQYF | TGTGCCAGCAGCGTAGCGGGGGCCACAGATACGCAGTATTTT
few | - | TRBJ2-7 | TRBV2 | CASSEGSYEQYF | TGTGCCAGCAGTGAGGGGAGCTACGAGCAGTACTTC
- | - | TRBJ2-7 | TRBV2 | CASGPVSYEQYF | TGTGCCAGCGGGCCCGTCTCCTACGAGCAGTACTTC
- | TRBD2 | TRBJ2-1 | TRBV2 | CASSKEAGADNEQFF | TGTGCCAGCAGTAAAGAAGCGGGGGCGGACAATGAGCAGTTCTTC
- | TRBD1 | TRBJ2-7 | TRBV2 | CASSSWTGNHEQYF | TGTGCCAGCAGCTCATGGACAGGTAACCACGAGCAGTACTTC
few | TRBD2 | TRBJ2-3 | TRBV6-5 | CASTWTSGVDTQYF | TGTGCCAGCACCTGGACTAGCGGGGTAGATACGCAGTATTTT
- | - | TRBJ2-7 | TRBV30 | CAWTTAYEQYF | TGTGCCTGGACCACAGCCTACGAGCAGTACTTC
- | TRBD1 | TRBJ2-5 | TRBV5-1 | CASSLDTGGGRETQYF | TGCGCCAGCAGCTTGGATACAGGGGGCGGCCGGGAGACCCAGTACTTC
- | - | TRBJ2-7 | TRBV30 | CAWSVGRGPYYEQYF | TGTGCCTGGAGTGTAGGTCGAGGCCCATACTACGAGCAGTACTTC
- | - | TRBJ1-2 | TRBV7-8 | CASSLPEGGDPRGYTF | TGTGCCAGCAGCCTCCCCGAGGGGGGGGACCCTAGGGGCTACACCTTC
- | TRBD1 | TRBJ2-7 | TRBV27 | CASSTSGTESIEQYF | TGTGCCAGCAGTACCTCCGGGACAGAATCTATCGAGCAGTACTTC
- | - | TRBJ2-5 | TRBV29-1 | CSVQRGSQETQYF | TGCAGCGTTCAAAGGGGATCCCAAGAGACCCAGTACTTC
few | - | TRBJ1-6 | TRBV25-1 | CASRGSDRISSPLHF | TGTGCCAGCAGAGGTTCGGACAGAATCTCTTCACCCCTCCACTTT
once | TRBD1 | TRBJ2-6 | TRBV5-6 | CASSPSPGGGANVLTF | TGTGCCAGCAGCCCCAGTCCAGGGGGAGGGGCCAACGTCCTGACTTTC
- | - | TRBJ1-2 | TRBV2 | CASSDRRQNYGYTF | TGTGCCAGCAGTGATCGTCGGCAGAACTATGGCTACACCTTC
- | TRBD1 | TRBJ2-7 | TRBV5-4 | CASGWDRGVQYF | TGTGCCAGCGGATGGGACAGGGGCGTACAGTACTTC
once | TRBD1 | TRBJ1-1 | TRBV5-1 | CASSLFGTGESEAFF | TGCGCCAGCAGCTTGTTCGGGACAGGGGAGAGTGAAGCTTTCTTT
- | TRBD1 | TRBJ2-7 | TRBV15 | CATRDRGREQYF | TGTGCCACCCGGGACAGGGGTCGCGAGCAGTACTTC
- | - | TRBJ1-2 | TRBV29-1 | CSYLDGNNYGYTF | TGCAGCTATCTCGACGGTAATAACTATGGCTACACCTTC
- | - | TRBJ1-1 | TRBV30 | CASEVGTEAFF | TGTGCCTCAGAAGTAGGCACTGAAGCTTTCTTT
- | - | TRBJ1-4 | TRBV7-9 | CASSFGLSPEKLFF | TGTGCCAGCAGCTTCGGCCTTTCCCCCGAAAAACTGTTTTTT
- | TRBD2 | TRBJ2-1 | TRBV27 | CASSFWRGGRREQFF | TGTGCCAGCAGTTTCTGGCGGGGGGGCCGACGTGAGCAGTTCTTC
- | TRBD1 | TRBJ2-7 | TRBV7-6 | CASSLTGDEQYF | TGTGCCAGCAGCCTGACAGGGGACGAGCAGTACTTC
- | - | TRBJ2-1 | TRBV11-2 | CASSPSGGLNEQFF | TGTGCCAGCAGCCCTAGTGGGGGGCTGAATGAGCAGTTCTTC
- | - | TRBJ1-1 | TRBV2 | CASSSPQGDTEAFF | TGTGCCAGCAGTAGTCCCCAGGGAGACACTGAAGCTTTCTTT
- | - | TRBJ1-1 | TRBV29-1 | CSVKTGMNTEAFF | TGCAGCGTAAAGACAGGCATGAACACTGAAGCTTTCTTT
- | - | TRBJ1-2 | TRBV6-5 | CASRQQFFYGYTF | TGTGCCAGCAGACAACAATTCTTCTATGGCTACACCTTC
- | - | TRBJ2-2 | TRBV4-1 | CASSPLGETAGELFF | TGCGCCAGCAGCCCACTCGGGGAAACCGCCGGGGAGCTGTTTTTT
few | TRBD2 | TRBJ2-3 | TRBV4-1 | CASSLRPAGATDTQYF | TGCGCCAGCAGCCTTCGTCCCGCGGGAGCCACAGATACGCAGTATTTT
- | - | TRBJ1-5 | TRBV27 | CASSLSATLNQPQHF | TGTGCCAGCAGTTTATCGGCCACCCTAAATCAGCCCCAGCATTTT
- | - | TRBJ2-1 | TRBV7-6 | CASSLVRGNEQFF | TGTGCCAGCAGCTTAGTAAGGGGCAATGAGCAGTTCTTC
- | - | TRBJ1-1 | TRBV6-5 | CASSYLRVGNTEAFF | TGTGCCAGCAGTTACCTCCGGGTTGGGAACACTGAAGCTTTCTTT
few | - | TRBJ2-7 | TRBV10-3 | CAISESTQAYEQYF | TGTGCCATCAGTGAGTCAACCCAGGCCTACGAGCAGTACTTC
- | TRBD1 | TRBJ1-1 | TRBV6-6 | CATHRTGLNTEAFF | TGTGCCACCCACCGGACAGGGCTTAACACTGAAGCTTTCTTT
- | TRBD1 | TRBJ2-1 | TRBV6-4 | CASSDGAGGYNEQFF | TGTGCCAGCAGTGATGGGGCAGGGGGCTACAATGAGCAGTTCTTC
once | - | TRBJ1-1 | TRBV13 | CASSLGGLNTEAFF | TGTGCCAGCAGCTTGGGAGGTTTGAACACTGAAGCTTTCTTT
few | - | TRBJ2-1 | TRBV29-1 | CSVKGRNEQFF | TGCAGCGTAAAGGGTAGAAATGAGCAGTTCTTC
few | - | TRBJ2-1 | TRBV9 | CASSVVDDNEQFF | TGTGCCAGCAGCGTAGTGGACGACAATGAGCAGTTCTTC
- | - | TRBJ2-2 | TRBV7-9 | CASSPGTNTGELFF | TGTGCCAGCAGCCCGGGGACCAACACCGGGGAGCTGTTTTTT
- | TRBD1 | TRBJ1-2 | TRBV30 | CAWRKPKTGGYGYTF | TGTGCCTGGAGGAAGCCGAAGACAGGGGGCTATGGCTACACCTTC
- | - | TRBJ1-1 | TRBV27 | CASSFLGQQNTEAFF | TGTGCCAGCAGTTTCCTAGGGCAGCAGAACACTGAAGCTTTCTTT
- | - | TRBJ2-5 | TRBV18 | CASSPGPVYQETQYF | TGTGCCAGCTCACCGGGACCCGTGTACCAAGAGACCCAGTACTTC
- | TRBD1 | TRBJ1-1 | TRBV13 | CASSLEGAYTEAFF | TGTGCCAGCAGCTTAGAGGGGGCATACACTGAAGCTTTCTTT
- | - | TRBJ2-7 | TRBV7-8 | CASRRAGFNYEQYF | TGTGCCAGCCGAAGGGCAGGGTTTAACTACGAGCAGTACTTC
- | - | TRBJ1-2 | TRBV5-6 | CASSLPTAANYGYTF | TGTGCCAGCAGCTTACCGACGGCAGCTAACTATGGCTACACCTTC
few | TRBD1 | TRBJ2-4 | TRBV4-1 | CASSQDMGQGRDIQYF | TGCGCCAGCAGCCAAGATATGGGACAGGGCCGGGACATTCAGTACTTC
few | TRBD2 | TRBJ2-7 | TRBV5-1 | CASSLWLAGATYEQYF | TGCGCCAGCAGCTTGTGGCTAGCGGGGGCCACCTACGAGCAGTACTTC